This T cell receptor beta chain stems from a study of CD8 T cells in ankylosing spondylitis. Study-wide findings and caveats: Disease-linked clones were reportedly significantly enriched in matched ankylosing spondylitis synovial fluid. Blood of patients with ankylosing spondylitis appeared to be characterized by a TCR beta motif of eight highly homologous variants.

This clonotype was seen a few times. The antigen is undetermined. TCRdb re-called the 5' RACE reads through MiXCR, storing one row per CDR3 protein. The table records 350,000 or so distinct CDR3 sequences, around 15% of them present only once. V dropped 3 bases and J dropped 4; count of bases not matched to a gene: 2. This CDR3 has 13 residues. Looked up from germline, CDR1 is SQVTM and CDR2 is ANQGSEA. The clonotype comes from a male donor with ankylosing spondylitis or in good health (not recorded which). The chain joins TRBV29-1 to TRBJ2-5; 10 nucleotides match TRBD1. Sample: blood, either unsorted or a sorted T cell fraction (not recorded which). The CDR3 protein is CSVDRTGGETQYF. CDR3 DNA: TGCAGCGTTGATCGGACAGGGGGAGAGACCCAGTACTTC.